The 14 T cell receptor beta chains given below trace back to one sample, sequenced in a study of identical twins. TCRdb itself ran the 5' RACE reads through MiXCR, one entry per CDR3 protein. The sample consists of 200,000 to 250,000 distinct CDR3 sequences, more than 13% of them appearing once. Sequenced: memory (CD45RO+) T cells sorted from blood. The receptors were sampled from a woman between 18 and 30 years old in good health.

There are a few counts of this clonotype. Germline and junction disagree at one end, which may indicate a read error. V usage is TRBV7-7 and J usage is TRBJ2-1; TRBD1 matches 8 bases. The germline gives CDR1 SSHAT, CDR2 FNYEAQ (reference sequence). The CDR3 runs to 15 residues. In DNA form, the CDR3 reads TGTGCTAGCAGCCGCGGGGACAGGACTTGGAATGAGCAGTTCTTC. Its translation: CASSRGDRTWNEQFF.

This sequence joins TRBV7-9 and TRBJ2-7; TRBD2 might be the D (7 bases). Germline loops: CDR1 SEHNR, CDR2 FQNEAQ (reference sequence). The CDR3 loop spans 15 amino acids. V shed 7 bases and J shed 2 bases, with 18 bases lying between them. CDR3 protein: CASTTGWGGTYEQYF. The CDR3, as DNA: TGTGCCAGCACCACTGGGTGGGGGGGCACCTACGAGCAGTACTTC.

This clonotype was seen a handful of times. The chain joins TRBV6-5 to TRBJ2-3, with D tentatively TRBD1 or TRBD2 (5 bases each). Germline V CDR1 and CDR2: MNHEY, SVGAGI. This CDR3 region has 16 residues. V was clipped by 2 bases and J by 5 bases, with 17 bases between them. Here the CDR3 DNA reads TGTGCCAGCAGTTACCGTCCTTCGGGGCTTAAAGATACGCAGTATTTT. It is translated as CASSYRPSGLKDTQYF.

The chain combines TRBV5-5 with TRBJ1-2; 7 nucleotides match TRBD1. CDR1 is SGHKS, CDR2 YYEKEE, per germline (reference sequence). After removal of 0 bases from V and 4 bases from J, the junction contained 9 bases not matched to a gene. The CDR3 extends over 16 amino acids. CDR3 protein: CASSLALRDRAYGYTF. The CDR3 nucleotides read TGTGCCAGCAGCTTGGCCCTCCGGGACAGAGCCTATGGCTACACCTTC.

This rearrangement joins TRBV18 to TRBJ2-3, with a weak D call TRBD1 (6 bases). There are 13 residues in the CDR3. Germline V gene sequence: CDR1 KGHSH, CDR2 LQKENI. The V end lost 0 bases, the J end lost 5 bases, and 6 bases lay between the germline ends. The CDR3 DNA follows: TGTGCCAGCTCACCACCAGGGGGAGATACGCAGTATTTT. It encodes CASSPPGGDTQYF.

This clonotype was counted only a few times. CDR3 sequence: CASTSGPMNTEAFF. The DNA of the CDR3 is TGTGCCAGCACCTCAGGGCCAATGAACACTGAAGCTTTCTTT. This sequence joins TRBV6-1 and TRBJ1-1, with a possible D match to TRBD1 (5 bases). Trimming left V 7 bases short and J 0 bases short, with 12 bases between. The germline CDR1 and CDR2 sequences are MNHNS and SASEGT. The CDR3 is 14 residues long.

A few counts support this clonotype. This sequence joins TRBV12-3 or TRBV12-4 and TRBJ2-2; maybe TRBD2 (5 bases). The CDR3 extends over 13 amino acids. With 1 base removed from V and 7 bases from J, the gap between germline ends came to 7 bases. DNA for the CDR3: TGTGCCAGCAGTTTAGAAGGAGGCGGGGAGCTGTTTTTT. Translated: CASSLEGGGELFF.

This clonotype was counted between two and nine times. V usage is TRBV9 and J usage is TRBJ2-2; maybe TRBD2 (6 bases). The germline V gene has CDR1 SGDLS and CDR2 YYNGEE. Between the trimmed V and J ends, which lost 3 bases and 7 bases, there was a span of 13 bases. This CDR3 spans 14 amino acids. The CDR3 loop reads CASSGGTPSGELFF. CDR3 bases: TGTGCCAGCAGCGGCGGGACCCCGAGCGGGGAGCTGTTTTTT.

The chain links TRBV15 to TRBJ1-1, with D tentatively TRBD1 (5 bases). Germline lookup yields CDR1 LNHNV and CDR2 YYDKDF (reference sequence). V was clipped by 4 bases and J by 6 bases, with 12 bases between them. The CDR3 has 13 amino acids. CDR3 in amino acids: CATSTLWGAEAFF. The CDR3 bases are TGTGCCACCAGCACCCTTTGGGGGGCTGAAGCTTTCTTT.

This clonotype was found a few times. This chain connects TRBV24-1 to TRBJ2-3; unclear D gene. The CDR3 loop spans 13 amino acids. Germline CDR1 and CDR2: KGHDR and SFDVKD. Trimming cost V 9 bases and J 2 bases, with 11 bases left between them. The DNA of the CDR3 is TGTGCCACCGCGCGGCCGGACACAGATACGCAGTATTTT. As protein: CATARPDTDTQYF.

The chain joins TRBV10-1 to TRBJ2-7, with TRBD1 matching 7 bases. The V segment lost 0 bases and the J segment 3 bases; nucleotides outside the gene matches: 5. The CDR3 is 15 amino acids. Per germline, CDR1 WNHNN and CDR2 SYGVQD (reference sequence). CDR3 in amino acids: CASSESGTEDYEQYF. The CDR3 DNA reads TGCGCCAGCAGTGAGTCTGGGACAGAGGACTACGAGCAGTACTTC.

This clonotype came up a few times. The genes are TRBV2 and TRBJ1-1; 7 bases line up with TRBD1. After removal of 6 bases from V and 1 base from J, the junction contained 5 bases not matched to a gene. The CDR3 covers 14 residues. Germline V gene sequence: CDR1 SNHLY, CDR2 FYNNEI. This chain's CDR3 is CASSETGPNTEAFF. For the CDR3, the DNA is TGTGCCAGCAGCGAGACAGGGCCGAACACTGAAGCTTTCTTT.

There are many counts of this clonotype. This chain joins TRBV4-1 and TRBJ2-4, with 13 bases matching TRBD2. Trimming removed 0 bases from V and 1 base from J; junction bases left unmatched: 12. Germline CDR1 MGHRA, CDR2 YSYEKL. CDR3 length: 21 amino acids. The CDR3 DNA is TGCGCCAGCAGCCAAGATCCGGGACTAGCGGGGATACGAGGCGCCAAAAACATTCAGTACTTC. Translating it yields CASSQDPGLAGIRGAKNIQYF.

There are a few counts of this clonotype. The rearrangement uses TRBV11-2 and TRBJ1-2, with 7 bases lining up with TRBD1. The V segment lost 1 base and the J segment 6 bases; nucleotides outside the gene matches: 2. CDR3 length: 13 amino acids. CDR1 is SGHAT, CDR2 FQNNGV, per germline. The CDR3: CASSLGTGDGYTF. The DNA for the CDR3 is TGTGCCAGCAGCTTAGGCACAGGGGATGGCTACACCTTC.